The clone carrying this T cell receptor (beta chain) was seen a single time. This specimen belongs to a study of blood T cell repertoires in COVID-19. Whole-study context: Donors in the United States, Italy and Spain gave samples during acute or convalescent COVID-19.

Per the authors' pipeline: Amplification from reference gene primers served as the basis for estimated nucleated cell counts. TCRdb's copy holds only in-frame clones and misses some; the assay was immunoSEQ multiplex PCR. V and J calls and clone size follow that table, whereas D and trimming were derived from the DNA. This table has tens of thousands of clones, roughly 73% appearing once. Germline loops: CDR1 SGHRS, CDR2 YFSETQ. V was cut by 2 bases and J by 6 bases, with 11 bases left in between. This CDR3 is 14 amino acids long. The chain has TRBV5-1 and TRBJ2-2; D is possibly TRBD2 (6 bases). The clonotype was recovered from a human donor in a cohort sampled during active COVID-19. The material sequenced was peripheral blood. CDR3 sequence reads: CASSFRGTPGELFF. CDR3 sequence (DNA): TGCGCCAGCAGCTTCCGGGGGACCCCCGGGGAGCTGTTTTTT.